This T cell receptor beta chain was recovered during a study of T cells in Graves' hyperthyroidism and ophthalmopathy. The definition of stable Graves' hyperthyroidism was no ophthalmopathy progression within 18 months. Amplification of TCR beta CDR3 regions used RNA as the template. During a first-round RT-PCR of the TCR CDR3, the HTBI primer set was used. TCRdb re-called the multiplex PCR reads with MiXCR, one entry per CDR3 protein. The data show over 200,000 distinct CDR3 sequences, around 16% seen once. In this sample, this clonotype turned up many times. Sequencing was carried out using blood. The clonotype was recovered from a man in his forties or fifties with Graves' hyperthyroidism.

The CDR3 reads CASSAGEATEAFF. CDR3 DNA sequence: TGTGCCAGCTCGGCCGGGGAGGCCACTGAAGCTTTCTTT. The J gene is TRBJ1-1, the V gene TRBV18, with D unresolved. Germline-derived CDR1 and CDR2 are KGHSH and LQKENI. Trimming removed 6 bases at V and 4 bases at J, with 12 bases between. The CDR3 sequence is 13 residues long.